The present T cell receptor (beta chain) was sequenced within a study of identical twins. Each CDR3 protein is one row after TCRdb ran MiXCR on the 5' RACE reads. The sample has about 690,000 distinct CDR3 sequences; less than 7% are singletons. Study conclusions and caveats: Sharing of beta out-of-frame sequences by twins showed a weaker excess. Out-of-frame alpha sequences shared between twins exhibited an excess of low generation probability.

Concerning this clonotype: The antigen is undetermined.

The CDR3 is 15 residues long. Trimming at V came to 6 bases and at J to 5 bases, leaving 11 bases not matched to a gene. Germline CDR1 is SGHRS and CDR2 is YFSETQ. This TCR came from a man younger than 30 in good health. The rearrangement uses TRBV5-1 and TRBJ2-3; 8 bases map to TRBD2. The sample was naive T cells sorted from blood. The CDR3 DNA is TGCGCCAGCAACCCCGGGACTAGAGACCTAGATACGCAGTATTTT. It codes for CASNPGTRDLDTQYF.